A selection of T cell receptor beta chains follows, all from one sample in a study of blood T cell repertoires in COVID-19. Sequenced by immunoSEQ multiplex PCR; TCRdb stores in-frame clones only, minus some. This table has approximately 190,000 clones, less than 90% appearing once. Material: peripheral blood. Every receptor here comes from a human donor in a cohort sampled during active COVID-19. Each CDR3 is given with its conserved first and last residue. The D gene is left open where the match is weak. Expanded clones get a size class; other rows say once, few or many, or leave the size out.

D gene	clone size	CDR3 length	V gene	J gene	CDR3 protein	CDR3 DNA
TRBD2	NA	16	TRBV2	TRBJ2-7	CASSERSSGRVGEQYF	TGTGCCAGCAGTGAGAGATCTAGCGGGAGGGTCGGGGAGCAGTACTTC
NA	NA	14	TRBV28	TRBJ2-2	CASAGGANTGELFF	TGTGCCAGCGCCGGAGGCGCGAACACCGGGGAGCTGTTTTTT
TRBD1	NA	15	TRBV7-9	TRBJ1-4	CASSPRRDSREKLFF	TGTGCCAGCAGCCCCCGGCGGGACAGTCGGGAAAAACTGTTTTTT
NA	NA	11	TRBV21-1	TRBJ2-1	CASSVDRAKFF	TGTGCCAGCAGCGTGGACAGGGCTAAGTTCTTC
TRBD1	NA	15	TRBV27	TRBJ1-5	CASRRDRGPTGPQHF	TGTGCCAGCAGGCGGGACAGGGGTCCTACAGGGCCCCAGCATTTT
NA	NA	17	TRBV5-5	TRBJ2-5	CASSLMLIPGVQETQYF	TGTGCCAGCAGCTTAATGTTAATTCCGGGAGTACAAGAGACCCAGTACTTC
NA	NA	14	TRBV3-1/TRBV3-2	TRBJ2-7	CASSLLGVPYEQYF	TGTGCCAGCAGCCTTTTAGGGGTCCCCTACGAGCAGTACTTC
NA	NA	16	TRBV2	TRBJ2-4	CASSEPGSINKNIQYF	TGTGCCAGCAGTGAACCTGGCAGTATAAACAAAAACATTCAGTACTTC
NA	NA	14	TRBV7-9	TRBJ1-6	CASSLDRVNSPLHF	TGTGCCAGCAGCTTAGACAGGGTTAATTCACCCCTCCACTTT
TRBD1	NA	14	TRBV9	TRBJ2-2	CASSKLQGTGELFF	TGTGCCAGCAGCAAATTACAGGGGACCGGGGAGCTGTTTTTT
TRBD1	NA	14	TRBV5-1	TRBJ1-2	CASNLGQGDYGYTF	TGCGCCAGCAACCTCGGGCAGGGGGACTATGGCTACACCTTC
NA	NA	13	TRBV2	TRBJ2-7	CASGVGGYYEQYF	TGTGCCAGCGGGGTTGGGGGGTACTACGAGCAGTACTTC
NA	NA	15	TRBV5-1	TRBJ1-4	CASSLLSGANEKLFF	TGCGCCAGCAGCTTGCTCTCGGGAGCAAATGAAAAACTGTTTTTT
NA	NA	13	TRBV2	TRBJ2-3	CASAAGFGDTQYF	TGTGCCAGCGCTGCGGGTTTTGGAGATACGCAGTATTTT
NA	NA	14	TRBV18	TRBJ1-1	CASSPPSQFTEAFF	TGTGCCAGCTCACCACCGTCGCAGTTCACTGAAGCTTTCTTT
NA	NA	15	TRBV9	TRBJ1-2	CASSADPTGRFGYTF	TGTGCCAGCAGCGCGGATCCGACAGGACGCTTTGGCTACACCTTC
TRBD1	NA	15	TRBV7-9	TRBJ2-1	CASGVGQGSYNEQFF	TGTGCCAGCGGGGTCGGACAGGGGTCCTACAATGAGCAGTTCTTC
TRBD1	once	14	TRBV5-1	TRBJ1-4	CASSPLTGDEKLFF	TGCGCCAGCAGCCCGTTAACAGGGGATGAAAAACTGTTTTTT
NA	NA	16	TRBV6-1	TRBJ1-5	CASSEQGYWGNQPQHF	TGTGCCAGCAGTGAACAGGGGTATTGGGGCAATCAGCCCCAGCATTTT
NA	NA	13	TRBV19	TRBJ1-5	CASNPGRNQPQHF	TGTGCCAGTAACCCGGGTAGGAATCAGCCCCAGCATTTT
TRBD1	NA	13	TRBV19	TRBJ2-5	CASSGDREETQYF	TGTGCCAGTAGTGGGGACAGAGAAGAGACCCAGTACTTC
NA	NA	14	TRBV5-1	TRBJ2-1	CASSWGGQANEQFF	TGCGCCAGCAGCTGGGGAGGCCAAGCCAATGAGCAGTTCTTC
NA	NA	14	TRBV5-4	TRBJ2-3	CASSLGDTSDTQYF	TGTGCCAGCAGCTTGGGAGATACCTCAGATACGCAGTATTTT
NA	NA	15	TRBV6-5	TRBJ1-5	CASKGVGRSNQPQHF	TGTGCCAGCAAGGGGGTCGGTAGGAGCAATCAGCCCCAGCATTTT